This TCR beta chain was sequenced for a study of CD8 T cells in ankylosing spondylitis. Generation of TCR beta libraries employed quantitative 5'-RACE incorporating molecular barcodes. TCRdb reanalysed the 5' RACE reads using MiXCR and keeps one entry per CDR3 protein. The sample has 230,000 or so distinct CDR3 sequences, under 30% seen once. The CDR3 has 14 residues. The ends were cut back, 6 bases at V and 2 bases at J, with 13 bases in the middle. Study results and limitations: It appeared that ankylosing spondylitis blood was characterized by a TCR beta motif of under ten highly homologous variants. Clones linked to disease were reported to show significant enrichment in matched ankylosing spondylitis synovial fluid.

This clonotype came up a few times. The antigen is not known. The specimen was blood, either unsorted or a sorted T cell fraction (not recorded which). The rearrangement uses TRBV12-3 or TRBV12-4 and TRBJ1-2, with D unresolved. The receptor's source is a male donor with ankylosing spondylitis or in good health (not recorded which). The CDR3 DNA reads TGTGCCAGCAGCGGAAGGATGATGAACTATGGCTACACCTTC. This gives the protein CASSGRMMNYGYTF.